This T cell receptor beta chain appears in the sequencing data of a study of blood T cell repertoires in COVID-19. Assay: immunoSEQ multiplex PCR; the TCRdb copy retains only in-frame clones and omits some. The profile shows fewer than 450,000 clones, roughly 91% of them singletons. Concerning this clone itself: This specimen includes other DNA sequences encoding the same CDR3.

Sequencing input: PBMCs or T cells enriched from blood (not recorded which). This receptor was identified in a woman aged 18-30 years who had recovered from COVID-19.

The CDR3 loop reads CASSLGLAGTTDTQYF. In DNA form, the CDR3 reads TGTGCCAGCAGTCTAGGACTAGCGGGGACCACAGATACGCAGTATTTT. The chain combines TRBV3-1 (or the pseudogene TRBV3-2) with TRBJ2-3; TRBD2 matches at 12 bases. Per germline, CDR1 LGHDT and CDR2 YNNKEL (reference sequence). CDR3 length: 16 residues. V gave up 6 bases and J gave up 2 bases; unmatched junction bases: 6.